Described below is a single TCR beta chain sequence and its context. Its antigen is not known. A single record per CDR3 protein comes from TCRdb applying MiXCR to the reads. This sample carries some 270,000 distinct CDR3 sequences, less than 25% of them seen once, and the ten largest clones take approximately 19%. The germline CDR1 and CDR2 sequences are MNHEY and SVGAGI. The V end was cut by 0 bases, the J end by 6 bases, with 6 bases between. The CDR3 length is 13 residues. The sample is drawn from a study of T cell repertoires in cytomegalovirus infection. For the study at large: CMV epitopes in the study were HLA-C-restricted (recently identified) and HLA-B-restricted (well studied). Matching HLA type and CMV infection were both indicated by public TCR beta signatures. Study outcomes and limitations: Ex vivo responses were dominated by HLA-C-restricted CMV-specific TCR beta clonotypes. Based on cumulative public TCR beta family frequency, carriers of CMV plus the relevant HLA were identified.

Here the sequenced sample was cultured PBMCs, taken from culture after CMV antigen stimulation. This rearrangement joins TRBV6-5 to TRBJ2-1; no definite D call. The TCR sequence derives from a human donor in good health (CMV status not recorded). Some clones in this sample may be carry-over from other donors' samples. The chain's CDR3 is CASSYSIANEQFF. The CDR3 region has the DNA TGTGCCAGCAGTTACTCGATTGCCAATGAGCAGTTCTTC.